The clone carrying this T cell receptor beta chain was seen a few times. The antigen is not known. This sample is drawn from a study of CD8 T cells in ankylosing spondylitis. For TCR beta, libraries came from quantitative 5'-RACE with molecular barcodes. TCRdb fed the 5' RACE reads into MiXCR, producing one record per CDR3 protein. Counted here are about 310,000 distinct CDR3 sequences, around 21% occurring once; the ten biggest clones make up 3.5%. CDR3 length: 12 amino acids. The germline V gene encodes CDR1 ENHRY and CDR2 SYGVKD. Trimming took off 2 bases at V and 3 bases at J, with 3 bases between the two ends. Study observations and caveats: Made up of about eight highly homologous variants, a TCR beta motif appeared characteristic of ankylosing spondylitis blood. Disease-linked clones were reportedly significantly enriched in matched ankylosing spondylitis synovial fluid. Those disease-linked clones were CD8+; they were also relatively rare in peripheral blood.

The chain is built from TRBV10-3 and TRBJ2-3; no clear D gene. The sequence derives from a female donor with ankylosing spondylitis or in good health (not recorded which). What was sequenced was blood, either unsorted or a sorted T cell fraction (not recorded which). CDR3 region: CAISEATDTQYF. The CDR3 bases are TGTGCCATCAGTGAGGCAACAGATACGCAGTATTTT.